This T cell receptor (beta chain) was documented in a study of T cell therapy after organ transplantation. Background on the study: Short-term post-therapy samples: blood collected 4 to 8 weeks after completing therapy. Findings and limits, study-wide: Minimal repertoire change after therapy followed marked pretherapy expansions in nonresponders. Post-therapy reconstitution appeared to include transferred and endogenous clonotypes.

Regarding time point: 4-8 weeks after completion of therapy. A note on this clone: The target antigen is unknown.

Method: immunoSEQ multiplex PCR; TCRdb's copy keeps in-frame clones and lacks some. The table shows fewer than 25,000 clones, with about 81% occurring only once. The sequences come from CD8+ T cells from blood, collected after autologous CMV-specific T cell therapy. This TCR was recovered from a human patient who had received a solid organ transplant and had CMV disease. Certain T cells may be donor cells from the graft.

The CDR3 reads CASSVRNEQFF. The CDR3 DNA reads TGTGCCAGCAGCGTACGGAATGAGCAGTTCTTC. This chain links TRBV9 with TRBJ2-1, with D uncertain. The CDR3 has 11 amino acids. Germline lookup yields CDR1 SGDLS and CDR2 YYNGEE. V was shortened by 1 base and J by 7 bases, with 3 bases between the two germline ends.